The T cell receptor (beta chain) under discussion was sequenced for a study of a mutant IDH1 vaccine in newly diagnosed glioma. Study background: Sex distribution of treated patients was approximately 60% male and around 38% female; mean age was around 42 years. Those enrolled had earlier been treated with radiotherapy, temozolomide, or both, mostly both.

V lost 0 bases to trimming and J lost 6 bases, with 11 bases between them. The CDR3 spans 14 residues. CDR1 is MNHEY, CDR2 SVGAGI, per germline. As to time point: baseline, week 1 (first vaccination visit). Treatment in this sample: pre-vaccination baseline after standard-of-care therapy. General study findings and limits: Immune responses induced by vaccination arose in 93.3% of the patients.

The table came from immunoSEQ multiplex PCR; TCRdb's copy has only in-frame clones and leaves some out. The table records about 92,000 clones, around 77% of them present only once. In the case of this clone: Its antigen remains unknown.

The specimen was PBMCs, collected from a glioma patient treated with radiotherapy, temozolomide or both. This TCR was recovered from a man aged 40-55 years with glioma. This rearrangement joins TRBV6-5 to TRBJ1-2; possibly TRBD1 for D (6 bases). CDR3 bases: TGTGCCAGCAGTTACTCGGGGGGCGCGGATGGCTACACCTTC. Residues: CASSYSGGADGYTF.